This entry describes one T cell receptor beta chain. This entry is derived from a study of shared T cell receptors in the human thymus. Only in-frame clones appear in the TCRdb table, and some are missing; sequencing was by immunoSEQ multiplex PCR. This sample has roughly 710,000 clones, with 80% to 90% found just once. V was cut by 3 bases and J by 8 bases, with 13 bases left in between. The CDR3 runs to 13 residues. Germline V gene data show CDR1 as SGHVS and CDR2 as FQNEAQ. The data were also submitted as part of a second study, on human thymus T cells.

The chain has TRBV7-8 and TRBJ1-2; D is possibly TRBD1 (6 bases). The sample taken for sequencing was thymocytes. This receptor was taken from a girl in the first two years of life with a congenital heart defect. DNA for the CDR3: TGTGCCAGCAGCTTCCGGGGGCGGGGGGGCTACACCTTC. This gives the protein CASSFRGRGGYTF.